The rows below give T cell receptor beta chains drawn from one sample of a study of blood T cell repertoires in COVID-19. TCRdb's table, derived via immunoSEQ multiplex PCR, lists solely in-frame clones and lacks some. The sample contains about 190,000 clones, around 84% of which appear only once. Sequences were obtained from PBMCs or T cells enriched from blood (not recorded which). All receptors come from a woman between 25 and 40 years old who had recovered from COVID-19. CDR3s include the opening cysteine and the closing phenylalanine or tryptophan. A D gene is named only where the DNA matches it firmly. Clone size is stated in some rows and not others, as once, few, many or a class when expanded.

clone_size j_call v_call d_call cdr3_aa cdr3_nt
- TRBJ1-2 TRBV19 TRBD1 CASSIDQPGGGYTF TGTGCCAGTAGTATAGACCAACCAGGGGGCGGCTACACCTTC
- TRBJ1-4 TRBV5-8 - CASSPGLTNEKLFF TGTGCCAGCAGCCCGGGACTGACTAATGAAAAACTGTTTTTT
- TRBJ2-3 TRBV9 TRBD1 CASSVEGATDTQYF TGTGCCAGCAGCGTAGAGGGGGCGACAGATACGCAGTATTTT
- TRBJ2-1 TRBV25-1 - CASHLGAEQFF TGTGCCAGTCACCTAGGTGCTGAGCAGTTCTTC
- TRBJ2-2 TRBV7-9 - CASSLAMRGSTGELFF TGTGCCAGCAGCTTAGCCATGAGAGGGTCCACCGGGGAGCTGTTTTTT
- TRBJ1-1 TRBV2 - CASSERTGVTEAFF TGTGCCAGCAGTGAACGGACGGGAGTCACTGAAGCTTTCTTT
- TRBJ2-3 TRBV18 - CASSPGSAGGTDTQYF TGTGCCAGCTCACCCGGCTCGGCAGGGGGCACAGATACGCAGTATTTT
few TRBJ1-1 TRBV19 - CASSHDTNTEAFF TGTGCCAGTAGTCATGACACGAACACTGAAGCTTTCTTT
- TRBJ1-6 TRBV27 - CASSLRGANSPLHF TGTGCCAGCAGTTTACGGGGTGCAAATTCACCCCTCCACTTT
- TRBJ2-3 TRBV7-9 TRBD2 CASSLAGGTDTQYF TGTGCCAGCAGCTTAGCGGGGGGGACAGATACGCAGTATTTT
- TRBJ1-1 TRBV28 - CASSTRGHTEAFF TGTGCCAGCAGTACCAGGGGCCACACTGAAGCTTTCTTT
- TRBJ2-1 TRBV10-3 - CAISASGHRDNEQFF TGTGCCATCAGTGCATCTGGGCACAGGGACAATGAGCAGTTCTTC
- TRBJ1-2 TRBV15 TRBD1 CATSRGFQGDYGYTF TGTGCCACCAGCAGAGGATTCCAGGGGGACTATGGCTACACCTTC
- TRBJ1-1 TRBV7-9 - CASSHRLGTEAFF TGTGCCAGCAGCCACAGGCTGGGCACTGAAGCTTTCTTT
once TRBJ2-5 TRBV5-1 - CASSSRLGSVETQYF TGCGCCAGCAGCTCCCGACTAGGGAGTGTGGAGACCCAGTACTTC
- TRBJ2-2 TRBV18 - CASSRNRETGELFF TGTGCCAGCTCACGTAACAGGGAAACCGGGGAGCTGTTTTTT
- TRBJ2-1 TRBV19 TRBD2 CASSSSGAGNEQFF TGTGCCAGTAGTAGTAGCGGGGCCGGCAATGAGCAGTTCTTC
- TRBJ1-3 TRBV2 TRBD1 CASRDPTPDRGFGNTIYF TGTGCCAGCAGGGACCCGACCCCCGACAGGGGGTTTGGAAACACCATATATTTT
- TRBJ1-1 TRBV24-1 - CATRRKVDTEAFF TGTGCCACCAGAAGAAAAGTAGACACTGAAGCTTTCTTT
- TRBJ1-3 TRBV7-2 TRBD1 CASSFTGGRGNTIYF TGTGCCAGCAGCTTTACAGGGGGCAGGGGAAACACCATATATTTT
- TRBJ2-7 TRBV15 TRBD1 CATSRVIWRQGAREQYF TGTGCCACCAGCAGAGTTATCTGGAGACAGGGGGCGAGGGAGCAGTACTTC
- TRBJ2-3 TRBV3-1/TRBV3-2 TRBD2 CASSLQREGPDTQYF TGTGCCAGCAGCCTACAGCGGGAGGGCCCTGATACGCAGTATTTT
- TRBJ1-4 TRBV9 TRBD1 CASSVDRGANEKLFF TGTGCCAGCAGCGTAGACAGGGGAGCTAATGAAAAACTGTTTTTT
- TRBJ1-3 TRBV7-9 - CASSSFGSLEGNTIYF TGTGCCAGCAGCTCTTTTGGGTCCCTGGAGGGAAACACCATATATTTT
- TRBJ2-1 TRBV15 - CATQGQSSYNEQFF TGTGCCACCCAGGGGCAGAGCTCCTACAATGAGCAGTTCTTC
- TRBJ1-1 TRBV5-1 TRBD1 CASTSFGTANTEAFF TGCGCCAGCACCAGCTTTGGGACAGCGAACACTGAAGCTTTCTTT
once TRBJ2-1 TRBV28 TRBD2 CASSPLGTSGGEGNEQFF TGTGCCAGCAGCCCCCTAGGGACTAGCGGGGGAGAGGGCAATGAGCAGTTCTTC
- TRBJ2-2 TRBV30 TRBD1 CAWSRGQANTGELFF TGTGCCTGGAGTAGGGGACAGGCGAACACCGGGGAGCTGTTTTTT
- TRBJ2-3 TRBV7-2 TRBD2 CASSQTSGRLDTQYF TGTGCCAGCAGCCAAACTAGCGGGAGGTTAGATACGCAGTATTTT
- TRBJ2-2 TRBV7-9 TRBD2 CASSPIKGEGTPHTGELFF TGTGCCAGCAGCCCCATCAAAGGGGAGGGGACGCCACACACCGGGGAGCTGTTTTTT
- TRBJ2-1 TRBV4-2 - CASSSRDNYNEQFF TGTGCCAGCAGCTCCCGGGACAACTACAATGAGCAGTTCTTC
- TRBJ2-7 TRBV6-1 TRBD2 CASSAATSGGSYEQYF TGTGCCAGCAGTGCCGCGACCAGCGGGGGTTCCTACGAGCAGTACTTC
- TRBJ2-2 TRBV6-5 TRBD1 CASRRQGDTGELFF TGTGCCAGCAGGAGACAGGGCGACACCGGGGAGCTGTTTTTT
- TRBJ1-5 TRBV28 - CASSSPRTDSNQPQHF TGTGCCAGCAGTTCCCCCCGGACAGATAGCAATCAGCCCCAGCATTTT
- TRBJ2-3 TRBV4-2 TRBD2 CASSQSLAENLLLSTDTQYF TGTGCCAGCAGCCAAAGTCTAGCGGAAAACCTCCTTCTCAGCACAGATACGCAGTATTTT
few TRBJ1-1 TRBV18 TRBD1 CASSPIVRAGQGARRTEAFF TGTGCCAGCTCACCCATAGTCCGTGCAGGACAGGGGGCGCGGAGGACTGAAGCTTTCTTT
- TRBJ2-7 TRBV5-6 - CASSLAFEQYF TGTGCCAGCAGCTTGGCCTTTGAGCAGTACTTC
- TRBJ1-2 TRBV19 - CASTPDRYGYTF TGTGCCAGTACCCCGGACAGATATGGCTACACCTTC
- TRBJ1-4 TRBV6-5 TRBD1 CATMTGANEKLFF TGTGCCACCATGACAGGGGCTAATGAAAAACTGTTTTTT
once TRBJ1-2 TRBV28 - CASSPLTTDRLYGYTF TGTGCCAGCAGTCCCCTAACAACCGACAGATTGTATGGCTACACCTTC